These T cell receptor beta chains were read from a single sample in a study of T cell responses to AZD1222 COVID-19 vaccine. Assay used: immunoSEQ multiplex PCR; TCRdb lists only in-frame clones, some missing. This table has approximately 180,000 clones, about nine tenths appearing once. This specimen was peripheral blood, taken on day 0 of AZD1222 vaccination. All receptors come from an adult in good health. Each CDR3 is given with its conserved first and last residue.

V gene	J gene	CDR3 protein
TRBV4-1	TRBJ1-4	CASSQDNDEIEKLFF
TRBV5-1	TRBJ2-3	CASSLAGDSTDTQYF
TRBV15	TRBJ2-7	CATSRDVGSYEQYF
TRBV28	TRBJ1-2	CASRGPDSRTPMGYTF
TRBV7-2	TRBJ2-6	CASSSDLSFGANVLTF
TRBV5-8	TRBJ2-3	CASSLGGQGASDTQYF
TRBV18	TRBJ2-5	CASSPYTQETQYF
TRBV5-6	TRBJ2-1	CASSLLFAGTPYNEQFF
TRBV9	TRBJ1-1	CASSPSAGIAFF
TRBV6-1	TRBJ1-3	CASSDGQAVSGNTIYF
TRBV10-3	TRBJ2-2	CAIRGEPGQGPSRTGELFF
TRBV30	TRBJ1-6	CAWSLGGRNSPLHF
TRBV7-2	TRBJ2-4	CASSLGAGAKNIQYF
TRBV19	TRBJ1-2	CASSIPGADRGYTF
TRBV29-1	TRBJ2-3	CSVATGTGKNTQYF
TRBV6-2/TRBV6-3	TRBJ1-2	CASSMTGVRGYTF
TRBV28	TRBJ2-7	CASSLLGTSGGYEQYF
TRBV28	TRBJ1-5	CASRTRQGNQPQHF
TRBV6-5	TRBJ1-4	CASSLDSPNEKLFF
TRBV28	TRBJ1-5	CASTSLGQPQHF
TRBV12-3/TRBV12-4	TRBJ1-1	CASTGTENTEAFF
TRBV7-9	TRBJ2-1	CASSLPERHNEQFF
TRBV5-1	TRBJ2-7	CASAQGDRVNEQYF
TRBV3-1/TRBV3-2	TRBJ1-2	CASSQEWGNYGYTF
TRBV27	TRBJ1-4	CASSLSGARGRLFF
TRBV5-8	TRBJ2-3	CASSLALKGTLASADTQYF
TRBV28	TRBJ1-2	CASSPRGRGFYGYTF
TRBV5-5	TRBJ1-3	CASSFEGGSWGNTIYF
TRBV4-1	TRBJ2-5	CASSQETSPETQYF
TRBV24-1	TRBJ2-3	CATKGGYGGRLPDTQYF
TRBV2	TRBJ1-5	CASSEDRGAANQPQHF
TRBV7-9	TRBJ1-2	CASSAQTGLTIGHGYTF
TRBV28	TRBJ2-3	CASSLGGLRSTDTQYF
TRBV5-5	TRBJ1-2	CASSLRDRDTYGYTF
TRBV11-3	TRBJ1-3	CASSLDSLGAPGNTIYF
TRBV7-2	TRBJ2-5	CASSLAVIETQYF
TRBV19	TRBJ2-7	CASSTRDGYPYEQYF
TRBV5-1	TRBJ2-2	CASSSYTGGDTGELFF
TRBV24-1	TRBJ1-4	CATSESDRGQGYGKLFF
TRBV6-5	TRBJ1-3	CASSYSSRGAPNTIYF
TRBV28	TRBJ1-2	CASSWAGRNYGYTF
TRBV18	TRBJ1-3	CASSQQGSSGNTIYF
TRBV6-4	TRBJ2-2	CASSVERTGELFF
TRBV30	TRBJ1-3	CAWSAGRSGNTIYF
TRBV4-3	TRBJ1-4	CASSQDLTGATNEKLFF
TRBV6-4	TRBJ2-3	CASSDGSGRDTQYF
TRBV6-2/TRBV6-3	TRBJ1-1	CASSYRLIRDRKAFF
TRBV11-3	TRBJ1-2	CASSLEARGDYGYTF
TRBV9	TRBJ1-4	CASSIGTANEKLFF